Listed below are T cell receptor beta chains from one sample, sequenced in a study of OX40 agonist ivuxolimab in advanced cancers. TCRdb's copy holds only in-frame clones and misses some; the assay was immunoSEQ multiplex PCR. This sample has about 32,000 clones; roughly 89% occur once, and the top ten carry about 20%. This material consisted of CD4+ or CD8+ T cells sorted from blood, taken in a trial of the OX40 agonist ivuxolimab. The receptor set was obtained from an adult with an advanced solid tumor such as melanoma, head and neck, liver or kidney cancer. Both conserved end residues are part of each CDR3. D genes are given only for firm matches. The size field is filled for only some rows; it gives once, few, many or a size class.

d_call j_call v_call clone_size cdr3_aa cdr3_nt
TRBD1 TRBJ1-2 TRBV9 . CASSPTGTGVFYGYTF TGTGCCAGCAGCCCCACCGGGACAGGGGTTTTCTATGGCTACACCTTC
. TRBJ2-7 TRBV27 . CASSRGGPPYEQYF TGTGCCAGCAGTAGGGGGGGTCCTCCCTACGAGCAGTACTTC
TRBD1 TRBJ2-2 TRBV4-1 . CASSRQGNGELFF TGCGCCAGCAGCCGACAGGGGAACGGGGAGCTGTTTTTT
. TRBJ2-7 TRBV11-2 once CASSPQATGDGAYEQYF TGTGCCAGCAGCCCCCAGGCTACGGGGGACGGGGCCTACGAGCAGTACTTC
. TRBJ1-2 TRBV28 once CASSLETGFGGYTF TGTGCCAGCAGTTTAGAAACAGGGTTTGGGGGCTACACCTTC
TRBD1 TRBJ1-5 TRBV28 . CASSLRGRGNQPQHF TGTGCCAGCAGTTTACGGGGCAGGGGGAATCAGCCCCAGCATTTT
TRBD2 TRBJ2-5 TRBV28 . CASLAGGLLETQYF TGTGCCAGCCTAGCGGGGGGGCTGTTAGAGACCCAGTACTTC
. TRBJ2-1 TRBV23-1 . CASSQRDSRIQNEQFF TGCGCCAGCAGTCAGCGGGACAGTAGAATCCAAAATGAGCAGTTCTTC
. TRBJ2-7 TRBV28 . CASSWGNRGYEQYF TGTGCCAGCAGTTGGGGGAATAGAGGGTACGAGCAGTACTTC
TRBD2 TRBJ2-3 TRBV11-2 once CASSLRGLAGEDTQYF TGTGCCAGCAGCCTAAGGGGCCTAGCGGGAGAGGATACGCAGTATTTT
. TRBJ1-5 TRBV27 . CASSPRGDHQPQHF TGTGCCAGCAGTCCAAGGGGGGATCATCAGCCCCAGCATTTT
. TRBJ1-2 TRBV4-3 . CASSQARLGSYGYTF TGCGCCAGCAGCCAAGCACGGTTGGGGTCCTATGGCTACACCTTC
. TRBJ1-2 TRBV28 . CASSPISLGDYGYTF TGTGCCAGCAGCCCTATAAGTTTGGGGGACTATGGCTACACCTTC
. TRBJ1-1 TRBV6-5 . CASRSWSTEAFF TGTGCCAGTCGTAGTTGGAGCACTGAAGCTTTCTTT
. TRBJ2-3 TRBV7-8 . CASSPGGQGETDTQYF TGTGCCAGCAGCCCGGGAGGACAGGGTGAGACAGATACGCAGTATTTT
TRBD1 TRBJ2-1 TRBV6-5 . CATRDSSYNEQFF TGTGCCACCCGGGACAGCTCCTACAATGAGCAGTTCTTC
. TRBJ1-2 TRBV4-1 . CASSQEKGTNYGYTF TGCGCCAGCAGCCAAGAAAAGGGCACTAACTATGGCTACACCTTC
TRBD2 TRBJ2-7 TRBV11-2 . CASSWGLAGGYEQYF TGTGCCAGCAGCTGGGGACTAGCGGGGGGGTACGAGCAGTACTTC
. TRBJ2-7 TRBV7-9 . CASSLHGGGYEQYF TGTGCCAGCAGCTTACATGGGGGAGGCTACGAGCAGTACTTC
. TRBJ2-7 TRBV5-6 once CASSTQGPGEQYF TGTGCCAGCAGCACACAGGGCCCCGGCGAGCAGTACTTC
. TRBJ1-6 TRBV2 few CASREGIPLHF TGTGCCAGCAGGGAGGGAATACCCCTCCACTTT
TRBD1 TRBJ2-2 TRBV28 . CASRPPDDRVVDTGELFF TGTGCCAGCAGGCCCCCGGACGACAGGGTCGTCGACACCGGGGAGCTGTTTTTT
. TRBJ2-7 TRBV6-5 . CASSYGMGAIPYEQYF TGTGCCAGCAGTTACGGTATGGGCGCTATCCCCTACGAGCAGTACTTC
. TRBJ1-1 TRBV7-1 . CASSQLSTEAFF TGTGCCAGCAGCCAGTTGAGCACTGAAGCTTTCTTT
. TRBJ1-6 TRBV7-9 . CASSFRTSDGYNSPLHF TGTGCCAGCAGCTTTCGTACCTCGGACGGATATAATTCACCCCTCCACTTT
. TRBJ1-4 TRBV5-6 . CASSLIATTNEKLFF TGTGCCAGCAGCTTGATCGCAACAACTAATGAAAAACTGTTTTTT
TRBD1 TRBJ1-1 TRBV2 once CASSWTGVTNTEAFF TGTGCCAGCAGTTGGACAGGGGTCACGAACACTGAAGCTTTCTTT
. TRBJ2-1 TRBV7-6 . CASSLAADWGSSYNEQFF TGTGCCAGCAGCTTAGCAGCAGATTGGGGCAGTTCCTACAATGAGCAGTTCTTC
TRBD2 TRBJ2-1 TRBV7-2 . CASSLVGAGGPGDEQFF TGTGCCAGCAGCTTAGTAGGAGCGGGGGGGCCTGGCGATGAGCAGTTCTTC
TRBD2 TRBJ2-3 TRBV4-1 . CASSPREAETDTQYF TGCGCCAGCAGCCCACGGGAGGCCGAAACAGATACGCAGTATTTT
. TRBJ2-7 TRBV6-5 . CASSVSWGFEDEQYF TGTGCCAGCAGTGTGTCCTGGGGTTTTGAGGACGAGCAGTACTTC
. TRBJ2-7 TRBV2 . CASRPRQGGGSYEQYF TGTGCCAGCAGACCCAGACAGGGAGGGGGCTCATACGAGCAGTACTTC
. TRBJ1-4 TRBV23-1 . CASSQHRQDEEKLFF TGCGCCAGCAGTCAGCACAGGCAGGACGAGGAAAAACTGTTTTTT
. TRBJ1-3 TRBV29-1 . CSVEDDRGGSGNTIYF TGCAGCGTTGAAGATGACCGAGGGGGGAGTGGAAACACCATATATTTT
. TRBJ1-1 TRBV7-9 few CASSLGLMNTEAFF TGTGCCAGCAGCTTAGGACTGATGAACACTGAAGCTTTCTTT
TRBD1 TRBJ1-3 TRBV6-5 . CASSLGQGSGNTIYF TGTGCCAGCAGTTTAGGACAGGGCTCTGGAAACACCATATATTTT
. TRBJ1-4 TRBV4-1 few CASSQGKGRPNEKLFF TGCGCCAGCAGCCAAGGAAAAGGCAGACCTAATGAAAAACTGTTTTTT
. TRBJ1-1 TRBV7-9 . CASRTTGPNTEAFF TGTGCCAGCAGGACTACAGGTCCGAACACTGAAGCTTTCTTT
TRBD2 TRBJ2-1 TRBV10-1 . CASSPIAGGLFF TGCGCCAGCAGTCCGATAGCGGGAGGCCTGTTCTTC
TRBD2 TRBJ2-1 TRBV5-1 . CASSLVSAGAYNEQFF TGCGCCAGCAGCTTGGTGTCCGCGGGAGCATACAATGAGCAGTTCTTC
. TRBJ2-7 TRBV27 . CASSPRGRVGSYEQYF TGTGCCAGCAGTCCCAGGGGAAGGGTAGGGTCCTACGAGCAGTACTTC
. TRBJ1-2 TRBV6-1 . CASNLDGYGYTF TGTGCCAGCAACCTAGACGGCTATGGCTACACCTTC
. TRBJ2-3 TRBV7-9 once CASSLGPRGDTQYF TGTGCCAGCAGCTTAGGACCCAGGGGAGATACGCAGTATTTT
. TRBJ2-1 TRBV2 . CASSEDSSYNEQFF TGTGCCAGCTCTGAAGATAGCTCCTACAATGAGCAGTTCTTC
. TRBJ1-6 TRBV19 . CASSRWGAGNSPLHF TGTGCCAGTAGTAGGTGGGGCGCGGGGAATTCACCCCTCCACTTT
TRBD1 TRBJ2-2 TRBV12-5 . CASGLDGTGVTGELFF TGTGCTAGTGGTTTAGATGGGACAGGGGTCACCGGGGAGCTGTTTTTT
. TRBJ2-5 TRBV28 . CASSFSTFGKTQYF TGTGCCAGCAGTTTTTCGACGTTCGGCAAGACCCAGTACTTC
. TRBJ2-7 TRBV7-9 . CASSLFPSGQGGHEQYF TGTGCCAGCAGCTTGTTTCCGAGTGGGCAGGGTGGCCACGAGCAGTACTTC